This T cell receptor beta chain was found in a study of shared clonotypes between healthy human individuals. Trimming removed 1 base from V and 7 bases from J, with 4 bases in between. The germline V gene encodes CDR1 SGHTA and CDR2 FQGNSA. This CDR3 spans 12 amino acids. How the authors handled the data: Filtering differed because ImmunoSEQ produced junction-only sequences that carried no quality scores. Clones were read by immunoSEQ multiplex PCR, and TCRdb kept only the in-frame ones, dropping some. V and J calls and clone size come straight from that table; D and trimming were deduced from the DNA. This table has some 1 million clones, about 74% appearing once. CD45RA-negative memory and CD45RA+ naive subsets were split from the CD4+ cells. This clone was seen a single time. Its target is unknown. This sequence is one base from a far larger clone and is likely a read error. Other DNA variants within this sample encode the same CDR3.

Study findings and constraints: Richness estimates generally favored naive over memory subsets. Generation probabilities of non-shared clonotypes were lower (relative to those shared by all four donors).

This chain uses TRBV7-2 with TRBJ1-4; no clear D gene. The sequence came from a man between 18 and 35 years old in good health. Specimen: memory CD4+ T cells sorted from blood. This sample's subset: CD45RA-negative fraction. The CDR3 region is CASSLDGEKLFF. As DNA, the CDR3 is TGTGCCAGCAGCTTAGACGGTGAAAAACTGTTTTTT. The whole variable domain, remainder taken from reference TRBV7-2 and TRBJ1-4, is GAGVSQSPSNKVTEKGKDVELRCDPISGHTALYWYRQSLGQGLEFLIYFQGNSAPDKSGLPSDRFSAERTGGSVSTLTIQRTQQEDSAVYLCASSLDGEKLFFGSGTQLSVL.